This T cell receptor beta chain is drawn from a study of neurological immune-mediated disorders. One entry per CDR3 protein results from TCRdb running MiXCR on the 5' RACE reads. Of about 40,000 distinct CDR3 sequences listed, approximately 2.4% are singletons. Germline V CDR1 and CDR2: SGHRS, YFSETQ. The J segment lost 0 bases and the V segment lost 0 bases, leaving 9 bases of the junction unmatched. The CDR3 sequence is 17 residues long. This clonotype was detected many times. The unsorted libraries originated from 2 million PBMCs kept at -80 C. Material for sequencing was PBMCs. The receptor was isolated from a man aged 50 to 60 with multiple sclerosis. V is TRBV5-1 and J is TRBJ2-7; 7 bases are a match to TRBD1. CDR3 in amino acids: CASSLGTGAPSSYEQYF. The CDR3 DNA is TGCGCCAGCAGCTTGGGCACAGGGGCCCCGAGCTCCTACGAGCAGTACTTC.